This TCR beta chain came from a study of blood T cell repertoires in COVID-19. Sequencing was performed with immunoSEQ multiplex PCR; in TCRdb, only in-frame clones are kept and a portion is missing. The table has some 220,000 clones, roughly nine tenths seen once. The age range of participants was 18 to 89 years, with residence in approximately 25 US areas. For recovered donors of Cohort 3, there were two negative PCRs, clearance, or symptom resolution. The CDR3 length is 14 residues. The trim removed 5 bases at V and 5 bases at J, leaving 1 base unmatched. Germline loops: CDR1 SGHNT, CDR2 YYREEE (reference sequence).

The chain combines TRBV5-4 with TRBJ2-1; TRBD2 agrees at 13 bases. The sequence was obtained from a woman in her 30s who had recovered from COVID-19. Input material: PBMCs or T cells enriched from blood (not recorded which). The CDR3 bases are TGTGCCAGCAGGGGGACTAGCGGGGACAATGAGCAGTTCTTC. Translation gives CASRGTSGDNEQFF.